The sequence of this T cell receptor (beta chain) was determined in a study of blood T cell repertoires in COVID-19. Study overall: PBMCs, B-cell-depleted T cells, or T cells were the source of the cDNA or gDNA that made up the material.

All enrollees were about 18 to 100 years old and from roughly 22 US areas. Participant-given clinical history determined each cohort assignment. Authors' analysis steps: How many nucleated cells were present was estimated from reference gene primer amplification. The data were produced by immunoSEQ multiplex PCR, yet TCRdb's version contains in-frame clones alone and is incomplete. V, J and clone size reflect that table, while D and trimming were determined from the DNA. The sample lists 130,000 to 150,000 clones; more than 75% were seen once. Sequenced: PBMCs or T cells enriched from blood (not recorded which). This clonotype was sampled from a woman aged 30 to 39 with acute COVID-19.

The CDR3 protein is CASSLLGANYEQYF. CDR3 sequence (DNA): TGTGCCAGCAGCTTATTGGGGGCCAACTACGAGCAGTACTTC. The rearrangement uses TRBV7-2 and TRBJ2-7; a weak D match, TRBD1 (6 bases). The germline V and J ends were trimmed by 2 bases and 3 bases, with 11 bases remaining between them. Germline CDR1 and CDR2: SGHTA and FQGNSA. The CDR3 covers 14 residues. Looking up the rest from reference TRBV7-2 and TRBJ2-7 gives the full variable domain: GAGVSQSPSNKVTEKGKDVELRCDPISGHTALYWYRQSLGQGLEFLIYFQGNSAPDKSGLPSDRFSAERTGGSVSTLTIQRTQQEDSAVYLCASSLLGANYEQYFGPGTRLTVT.